This TCR beta chain was identified during a study of neoadjuvant nivolumab and ipilimumab in lung cancer. Overall study context: Nivolumab 3 mg/kg was given days 1, 15 and 29, plus ipilimumab 1 mg/kg day 1 in combination. Overall study findings and caveats: Only a single major-pathologic-response sample was available for clonality analysis. Higher pretherapy blood TCR richness went with higher resected-tumor richness. Only two of four nivolumab-treated tumors gained richness and clonality by surgery.

Clones were read by immunoSEQ multiplex PCR, and TCRdb kept only the in-frame ones, dropping some. The sample consists of roughly 49,000 clones, about 89% of them appearing once. A remark on this clone: The antigen remains undetermined.

The germline CDR1 and CDR2 sequences are SGHVS and FQNEAQ. V shed 1 base and J shed 4 bases, with 7 bases lying between them. The CDR3 has 13 residues. The TCR sequence derives from an adult with non-small cell lung cancer. Some clones in this sample may be carry-over from other donors' samples. The sequencing here drew on blood, taken before neoadjuvant nivolumab, alone or with ipilimumab. The rearrangement uses TRBV7-8 and TRBJ1-1; possible D gene TRBD1, 6 bases. The CDR3 DNA reads TGTGCCAGCAGCTTAGGGGGGGCCACTGAAGCTTTCTTT. Translation: CASSLGGATEAFF.